The present entry profiles one TCR beta chain with its context. Antigen: not known. CDR1 is SNHLY, CDR2 FYNNEI, per germline. The CDR3 spans 15 residues. V lost 2 bases, J lost 1 base, and 10 bases lay in between. cDNA synthesis used the whole RNA isolate, giving expressed TCRB sequences. Data came from immunoSEQ multiplex PCR; TCRdb stores just in-frame clones and leaves some out. The table has 450,000 or so clones, approximately 10% seen once. This sample is part of a study of beta chain features in type 1 diabetes. Findings and limits, study-wide: More deletions and fewer insertions at VDJ junctions were found in patients with type 1 diabetes. When Type 1 diabetes patients were examined, their TCRB CDR3s proved moderately but significantly shorter in all four CD4+ subsets.

Sample: naive CD4+ T cells from blood. The rearrangement links TRBV2 to TRBJ2-3; D may be TRBD1 (6 bases). This sequence was found in a woman between 18 and 29 years old in good health. The CDR3 region has the DNA TGTGCCAGCAGTGAACAGGGGTTGCGCACAGATACGCAGTATTTT. Translation gives CASSEQGLRTDTQYF.